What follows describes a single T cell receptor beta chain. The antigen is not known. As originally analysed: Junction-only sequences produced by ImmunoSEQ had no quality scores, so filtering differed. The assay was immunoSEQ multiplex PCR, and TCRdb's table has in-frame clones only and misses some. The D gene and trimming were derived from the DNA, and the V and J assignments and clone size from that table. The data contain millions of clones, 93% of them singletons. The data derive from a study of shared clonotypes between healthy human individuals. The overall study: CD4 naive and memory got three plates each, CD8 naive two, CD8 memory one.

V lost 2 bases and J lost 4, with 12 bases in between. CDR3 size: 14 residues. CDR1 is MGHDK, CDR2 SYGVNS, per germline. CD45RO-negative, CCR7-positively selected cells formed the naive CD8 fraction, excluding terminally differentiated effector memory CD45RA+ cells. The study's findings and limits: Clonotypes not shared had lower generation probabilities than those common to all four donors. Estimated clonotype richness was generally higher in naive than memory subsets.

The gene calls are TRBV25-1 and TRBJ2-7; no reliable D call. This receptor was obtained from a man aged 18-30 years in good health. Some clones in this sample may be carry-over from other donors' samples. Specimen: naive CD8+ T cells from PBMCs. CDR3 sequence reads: CASSESGWGYEQYF. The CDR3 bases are TGTGCCAGCAGTGAAAGTGGATGGGGTTACGAGCAGTACTTC.